Shown below are 12 T cell receptor beta chains from a single sample sequenced in a study of blood T cell repertoires in COVID-19 (dated by TCRdb to 2020 to 2021). Libraries were made using the immunoSEQ multiplex PCR assay. TCRdb obtained this table from immuneACCESS and retained in-frame rearrangements with V and J assigned. These tables miss some clones; where compared with another copy, unresolved V genes account for less than half of the shortfall, and the remainder is unexplained. This sample is represented by 80,000 or so clones; about 80% of them were singletons. The ten largest clonotypes hold under 5.5% of the sample. Sequenced sample: peripheral blood. The receptors shown here come from a woman in her 70s with acute or convalescent COVID-19.

J is TRBJ2-1 and V is TRBV6-2 or TRBV6-3, with D possibly being TRBD2 (6 bases). CDR1 is MNHEY, CDR2 SVGEGT, per germline. V dropped 2 bases and J dropped 4 bases, with 15 bases sitting between them. The CDR3 has 16 amino acids. The chain's CDR3 is CASSYPTRSSYNEQFF. CDR3 bases: TGTGCCAGCAGTTACCCGACTAGGAGTTCATACAATGAGCAGTTCTTC.

This chain joins TRBV5-1 and TRBJ2-1; 9 bases are a match to TRBD2. CDR1 is SGHRS and CDR2 is YFSETQ in the germline V gene. This CDR3 contains 17 residues. V shed 0 bases and J 1 base; nucleotides not matched to a gene: 5. The CDR3 nucleotides are TGCGCCAGCAGCTTGGAAGCTAGCGGGGCATCCTACAATGAGCAGTTCTTC. It translates to CASSLEASGASYNEQFF.

V gene TRBV6-1 combines with J gene TRBJ2-7, with no clear D. There are 12 residues in the CDR3. Germline loops: CDR1 MNHNS, CDR2 SASEGT. Trimming cost V 1 base and J 5 bases, with 6 bases left between them. CDR3 DNA sequence: TGTGCCAGCAGTGAAGACTTCCACGAGCAGTACTTC. Amino acid sequence: CASSEDFHEQYF.

The CDR3 nucleotides read TGTGCTAGTGGTTTCTCTTTCGTTGGACAGGGGCTTTCTGAAGCTTTCTTT. Translation gives CASGFSFVGQGLSEAFF. The chain links TRBV12-5 to TRBJ1-1, with 9 bases aligning to TRBD1. The junction had 14 bases not matched to a gene; V was cut back by 3 bases and J by 6 bases. The germline CDR1 and CDR2 sequences are LGHNT and FRNRAP. This CDR3 is 17 amino acids long.

The chain is built from TRBV19 and TRBJ1-3; no definite D call. The germline V and J ends were trimmed by 3 bases and 0 bases, with 12 bases remaining between them. CDR3 size: 16 residues. Germline loops: CDR1 LNHDA, CDR2 SQIVND (reference sequence). The DNA for the CDR3 is TGTGCCAGTAGTATTGTTCGCGGATCCTCTGGAAACACCATATATTTT. Protein sequence: CASSIVRGSSGNTIYF. The full variable domain, rest sourced from reference TRBV19 and TRBJ1-3, is DGGITQSPKYLFRKEGQNVTLSCEQNLNHDAMYWYRQDPGQGLRLIYYSQIVNDFQKGDIAEGYSVSREKKESFPLTVTSAQKNPTAFYLCASSIVRGSSGNTIYFGEGSWLTVV.

This clone was seen a single time. Germline and junction disagree at one end, which may indicate a read error. The chain carries TRBV7-7 and TRBJ2-3, with 10 bases that match TRBD2. Per the germline V gene, CDR1 is SSHAT and CDR2 is FNYEAQ (reference sequence). This CDR3 is built from 14 residues. CDR3 DNA sequence: TGTGCTAGCAGCAGTAGCGGGGGGACAGATACGCAGTATTTT. Its translation is CASSSSGGTDTQYF.

This chain links TRBV19 with TRBJ2-1; 8 bases are shared with TRBD2. This CDR3 contains 15 residues. Germline values: CDR1 LNHDA, CDR2 SQIVND (reference sequence). V shed 5 bases and J 2 bases; nucleotides not matched to a gene: 5. The CDR3 protein is CASSPTSAAYNEQFF. Written as DNA, the CDR3 is TGTGCCAGTAGTCCGACTAGCGCGGCCTACAATGAGCAGTTCTTC.

This clone was detected once. This chain uses TRBV7-3 with TRBJ2-1; 11 bases are shared with TRBD2. Germline V gene lookup returns CDR1 SGHTA and CDR2 FQGTGA. The CDR3 contains 16 residues. V shed 3 bases and J 4 bases; nucleotides not matched to a gene: 5. The CDR3 DNA sequence: TGTGCCAGCAGCTTCATAGCGGGGGGGCTTTACAATGAGCAGTTCTTC. Its protein product is CASSFIAGGLYNEQFF.

This chain uses TRBV6-2 or TRBV6-3 with TRBJ2-7; 8 positions agree with TRBD2. The CDR3 has 14 residues. Germline CDR1 reads MNHEY; CDR2 reads SVGEGT. Trimming at V came to 5 bases and at J to 2 bases, leaving 5 bases not matched to a gene. CDR3 amino acids: CASSPGRGPYEQYF. In nucleotides, the CDR3 is TGTGCCAGCAGTCCCGGGAGGGGACCCTACGAGCAGTACTTC.

This chain connects TRBV7-2 to TRBJ1-1; D not resolved. Trimming took 5 bases from V and 1 from J, leaving 14 bases between them. This CDR3 spans 15 amino acids. In germline, CDR1 is SGHTA, CDR2 FQGNSA. This CDR3 is CASSTRGRRNTEAFF. CDR3 nucleotide sequence: TGTGCCAGCAGCACCCGTGGGAGACGGAACACTGAAGCTTTCTTT.

The chain carries TRBV12-5 and TRBJ1-1; a possible D gene is TRBD1 (5 bases). From germline, CDR1 is LGHNT and CDR2 FRNRAP. This CDR3 is 17 amino acids long. Trimming shortened V by 0 bases and J by 0 bases, and 14 bases separated the two germline ends. The CDR3 DNA sequence: TGTGCTAGTGGTTTGGTGCTCTCGGGGGGGATGAACACTGAAGCTTTCTTT. It specifies CASGLVLSGGMNTEAFF.

As for this clone: The germline gene is not matched at one end of the junction; a read error may be the cause. V is TRBV6-5 and J is TRBJ2-7; weak D call: TRBD2 (6 bases). CDR1 and CDR2 from the germline V gene are MNHEY and SVGAGI. The CDR3 loop spans 16 amino acids. In nucleotides, the CDR3 is TGTGCCAGCAGCTACTATCAGGCGGGGAGCTCCTACGAGCAGTACTTC. As protein: CASSYYQAGSSYEQYF.